The clone carrying this TCR beta chain was found many times. Its cognate antigen is unknown. This specimen belongs to a study of T-cell reconstitution after alpha-beta-depleted transplantation in children. Overall study results and limits: The authors attributed T-cell counts and diversity one year after transplant mostly to newly produced T cells. Several hundred expanded graft clones reportedly gave rise to the alpha-beta T cells present about two months after transplant. In some patients, recipient T cells and intrathymic progenitors surviving conditioning explained high day-60 diversity.

Germline CDR1 reads SGHRS; CDR2 reads YFSETQ. V lost 1 base, J lost 0 bases, and 11 bases lay in between. This CDR3 comprises 16 residues. During its preparation, the TCRbeta library received unique molecular identifiers. TCRdb reprocessed the PCR reads with MiXCR, giving one entry per CDR3 protein. The sample gives approximately 190,000 distinct CDR3 sequences, roughly 9.1% of which show up once; about a third is in the top ten. V is TRBV5-1 and J is TRBJ2-1, with TRBD2 as a possible D gene (6 bases). This sequence originates from a male patient aged 2-10 years who had a stem cell transplant for acute myeloid leukemia, so the T cells may come from the graft donor. Sequences were derived from PBMCs, mostly from graft donor cells, sampled 360 days after TCRalphabeta/CD19-depleted stem cell transplant. In nucleotides, the CDR3 is TGCGCCAGCAGCTTGCTGGCCGGGAGCTCCTACAATGAGCAGTTCTTC. Residues: CASSLLAGSSYNEQFF. The full variable domain, with the rest looked up from reference TRBV5-1 and TRBJ2-1, is KAGVTQTPRYLIKTRGQQVTLSCSPISGHRSVSWYQQTPGQGLQFLFEYFSETQRNKGNFPGRFSGRQFSNSRSEMNVSTLELGDSALYLCASSLLAGSSYNEQFFGPGTRLTVL.